The source of this T cell receptor beta chain is a study of cytomegalovirus exposure and HLA in healthy donors. Study findings and constraints: The study designated 150 to 200 TCR beta chains cytomegalovirus-associated.

Method: immunoSEQ multiplex PCR; TCRdb's copy keeps in-frame clones and lacks some. The table includes 120,000 or so clones, about 88% detected once. About this clone: Its antigen is undetermined.

The length of the CDR3 is 15 residues. Germline V gene lookup returns CDR1 MGHRA and CDR2 YSYEKL. Deletions cut 0 bases from V and 5 bases from J, with 13 bases between. The chain combines TRBV4-1 with TRBJ1-2; D is uncertain. The source is a man between 25 and 39 years old in good health and CMV-seronegative. Specimen: PBMCs. The CDR3 here is CASSQDSSDIYGYTF. CDR3 bases: TGCGCCAGCAGCCAAGATAGCTCCGATATTTATGGCTACACCTTC.